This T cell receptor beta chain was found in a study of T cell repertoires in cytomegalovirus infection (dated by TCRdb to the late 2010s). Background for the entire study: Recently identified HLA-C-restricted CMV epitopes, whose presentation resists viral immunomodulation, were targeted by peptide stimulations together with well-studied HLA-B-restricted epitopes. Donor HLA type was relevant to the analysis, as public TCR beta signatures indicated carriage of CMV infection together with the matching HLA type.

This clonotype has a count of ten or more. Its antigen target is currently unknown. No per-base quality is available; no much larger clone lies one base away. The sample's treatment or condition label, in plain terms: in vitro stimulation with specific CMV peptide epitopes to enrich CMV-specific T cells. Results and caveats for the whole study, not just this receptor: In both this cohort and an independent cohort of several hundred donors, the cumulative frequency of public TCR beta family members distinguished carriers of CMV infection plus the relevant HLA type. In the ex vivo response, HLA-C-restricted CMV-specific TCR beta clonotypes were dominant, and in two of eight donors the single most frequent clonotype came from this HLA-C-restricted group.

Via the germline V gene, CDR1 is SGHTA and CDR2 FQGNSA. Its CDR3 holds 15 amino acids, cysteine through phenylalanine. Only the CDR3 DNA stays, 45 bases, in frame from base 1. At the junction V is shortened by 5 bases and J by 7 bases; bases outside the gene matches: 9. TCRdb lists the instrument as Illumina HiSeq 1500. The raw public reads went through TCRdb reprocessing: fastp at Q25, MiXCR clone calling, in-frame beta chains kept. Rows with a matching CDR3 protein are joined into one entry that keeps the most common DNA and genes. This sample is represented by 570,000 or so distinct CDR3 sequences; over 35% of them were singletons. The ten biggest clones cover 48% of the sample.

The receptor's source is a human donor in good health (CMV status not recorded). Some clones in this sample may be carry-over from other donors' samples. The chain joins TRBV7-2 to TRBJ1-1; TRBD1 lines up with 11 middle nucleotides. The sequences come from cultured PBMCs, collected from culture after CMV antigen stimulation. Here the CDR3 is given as CASSLTGQGVGEAFF. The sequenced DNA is TGTGCCAGCAGCCTTACGGGACAGGGGGTTGGTGAAGCTTTCTTT.